This T cell receptor (beta chain) was sequenced for a study of cytomegalovirus exposure and HLA in healthy donors. Germline V gene lookup returns CDR1 MNHEY and CDR2 SMNVEV (reference sequence). J gave up 2 bases and V 2 bases, and 11 bases lay outside the gene matches. This CDR3 comprises 19 residues. Primers: 60 Vbeta forward and 13 Jbeta reverse. TCRdb's copy holds only in-frame clones and misses some; the assay was immunoSEQ multiplex PCR. This table has 110,000 to 150,000 clones, around four fifths appearing once. In regard to this clone: What it binds is not known.

The study, taken as a whole, reports: Among donors in an Asian-associated ancestry cluster, a later analysis reportedly found fewer N-insertions than the roughly 700-donor mean. Per published accounts, TCR beta sequences correctly predicted the HLA-A and HLA-B alleles of most subjects.

The TCR originated in a male donor in good health and CMV-seronegative. The chain uses TRBV27 and TRBJ2-5, with 13 bases identical to TRBD2. Sequenced input: PBMCs. The CDR3 sequence: CASSLRLSPGLAGQETQYF. The CDR3 region has the DNA TGTGCCAGCAGTTTACGACTTTCACCGGGACTAGCGGGGCAAGAGACCCAGTACTTC.